A single sample gave rise to the 9 T cell receptor beta chains below, sequenced in a study of shared clonotypes between healthy human individuals. Some clones are missing from TCRdb's copy, which holds only in-frame ones; the method was immunoSEQ multiplex PCR. The table lists 950,000 to 1,100,000 clones, around 74% of them singletons. Specimen: memory CD4+ T cells sorted from blood. Subset of the sample: CD45RA-negative fraction. These receptors came from a man aged 18 to 29 in good health.

The V gene is TRBV7-2, the J gene TRBJ2-5, with D uncertain. The CDR3 is 13 residues long. Germline V gene lookup returns CDR1 SGHTA and CDR2 FQGNSA. Trimming took 6 bases from V and 2 from J, leaving 10 bases between them. CDR3 coding DNA: TGTGCCAGCAGAAGGACGGTGCAAGAGACCCAGTACTTC. It translates to CASRRTVQETQYF. The full variable domain, in which reference TRBV7-2 and TRBJ2-5 provide the parts outside the CDR3, is GAGVSQSPSNKVTEKGKDVELRCDPISGHTALYWYRQSLGQGLEFLIYFQGNSAPDKSGLPSDRFSAERTGGSVSTLTIQRTQQEDSAVYLCASRRTVQETQYFGPGTRLLVL.

Turning to this clone: The same CDR3 arises from other DNA sequences in this sample as well. The gene calls are TRBV28 and TRBJ1-2; no clear D. This CDR3 spans 13 amino acids. V lost 2 bases and J 3 bases, leaving 7 bases between the germline ends. Germline V CDR1 and CDR2: MDHEN, SYDVKM. The CDR3 DNA is TGTGCCAGCAGTTTAGGGCGCGACTATGGCTACACCTTC. It yields the protein CASSLGRDYGYTF.

V is TRBV7-2 and J is TRBJ2-7; a weak D match, TRBD2 (6 bases). V was clipped by 5 bases and J by 2 bases, with 10 bases between them. Germline V gene sequence: CDR1 SGHTA, CDR2 FQGNSA. The CDR3 runs to 13 residues. Here the CDR3 reads CASSLWGAYEQYF. CDR3 bases: TGTGCCAGCAGCCTATGGGGGGCCTACGAGCAGTACTTC.

The chain recombines TRBV6-4 with TRBJ2-2; D perhaps matches TRBD2 (7 bases). Germline values: CDR1 MRHNA, CDR2 SNTAGT. This CDR3 region has 13 residues. The ends were cut back, 9 bases at V and 5 bases at J, with 13 bases in the middle. As DNA, the CDR3 is TGTGCCAGGAGCGGGACAACAACCGGGGAGCTGTTTTTT. Protein product: CARSGTTTGELFF.

A note on this clone: The sample has other DNA sequences that encode this CDR3 too. This sequence joins TRBV2 and TRBJ1-5, with a weak D call TRBD1 (5 bases). The germline V gene encodes CDR1 SNHLY and CDR2 FYNNEI. Between the trimmed V and J ends, which lost 6 bases and 0 bases, there was a span of 12 bases. This CDR3 contains 15 residues. CDR3 region: CASSGGTYSNQPQHF. CDR3 DNA sequence: TGTGCCAGCAGCGGAGGGACCTATAGCAATCAGCCCCAGCATTTT.

This rearrangement joins TRBV7-2 to TRBJ1-2, with a tentative D call TRBD1 (6 bases). There are 12 residues in the CDR3. The germline gives CDR1 SGHTA, CDR2 FQGNSA. The V end lost 11 bases, the J end lost 7 bases, and 17 bases lay between the germline ends. CDR3 bases: TGTGCCTCCTACAGGGTTCAGGGTGGCTACACCTTC. Translating gives CASYRVQGGYTF.

This rearrangement joins TRBV5-1 to TRBJ1-5; D possibly corresponds to TRBD1 (5 bases). This CDR3 is 15 amino acids long. Trimming removed 4 bases from V and 5 bases from J, with 16 bases in between. CDR1 is SGHRS, CDR2 YFSETQ, per germline. DNA of the CDR3: TGCGCCAGCAGCAGGGAACCGGGGGGGGATCAGCCCCAGCATTTT. This translates into CASSREPGGDQPQHF.

This chain links TRBV5-6 with TRBJ2-7, with D perhaps matching TRBD1 (6 bases). This CDR3 has 14 residues. The V end was cut by 3 bases, the J end by 3 bases, with 13 bases between. Per the germline V gene, CDR1 is SGHDT and CDR2 is YYEEEE. CDR3 sequence: CASSWQGTRYEQYF. The CDR3 DNA reads as TGTGCCAGCAGCTGGCAGGGGACCCGCTACGAGCAGTACTTC.

This clone was found once. The chain combines TRBV7-2 with TRBJ2-1; no definite D call. The CDR3 has 13 residues. CDR1 SGHTA and CDR2 FQGNSA come from the germline V gene. Trimming removed 3 bases from V and 12 bases from J, with 15 bases in between. The chain's CDR3 is CASSFDLGLAQFF. CDR3 nucleotide sequence: TGTGCCAGCAGCTTCGATCTCGGGTTAGCGCAGTTCTTC.